This T cell receptor beta chain was documented in a study of blood T cell repertoires in COVID-19. Study-wide background: Samples came from the United States, Italy and Spain, spanning acute and convalescent COVID-19.

The CDR3 is 13 residues long. Profiled with immunoSEQ multiplex PCR; TCRdb holds only in-frame clones, not every one. The sample has about 280,000 clones, approximately 90% seen once; the top ten hold approximately 2.9%. About this clone: Sequence at one end of the junction differs from germline and may be a read error.

Participants were aged roughly 18 to 90 years, lived in 20 to 30 US areas, and enrolled virtually. This chain joins TRBV12-3 or TRBV12-4 and TRBJ1-1; no definite D call. The origin of this receptor is a man aged 35 to 55 who had been exposed to COVID-19. Sequencing input: PBMCs or T cells enriched from blood (not recorded which). The CDR3 is CASSIARETEAFF. The DNA for the CDR3 is TGTGCCAGCAGTATAGCGAGGGAAACTGAAGCTTTCTTT.